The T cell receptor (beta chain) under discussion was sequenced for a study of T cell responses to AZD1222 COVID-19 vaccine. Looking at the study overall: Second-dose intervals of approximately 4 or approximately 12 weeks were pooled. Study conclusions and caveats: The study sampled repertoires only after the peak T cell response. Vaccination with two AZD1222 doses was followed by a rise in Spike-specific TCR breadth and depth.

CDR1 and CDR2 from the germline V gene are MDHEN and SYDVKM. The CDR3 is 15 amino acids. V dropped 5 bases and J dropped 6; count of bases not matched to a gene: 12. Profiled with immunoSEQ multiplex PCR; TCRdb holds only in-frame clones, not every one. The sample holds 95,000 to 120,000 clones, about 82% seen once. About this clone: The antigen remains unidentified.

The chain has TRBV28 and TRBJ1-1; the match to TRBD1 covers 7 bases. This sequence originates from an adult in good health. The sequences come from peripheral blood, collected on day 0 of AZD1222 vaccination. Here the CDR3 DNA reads TGTGCCAGCAGTCACCGGGACAGTAAATTGGCTGAAGCTTTCTTT. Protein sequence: CASSHRDSKLAEAFF. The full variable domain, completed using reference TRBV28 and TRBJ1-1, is DVKVTQSSRYLVKRTGEKVFLECVQDMDHENMFWYRQDPGLGLRLIYFSYDVKMKEKGDIPEGYSVSREKKERFSLILESASTNQTSMYLCASSHRDSKLAEAFFGQGTRLTVV.